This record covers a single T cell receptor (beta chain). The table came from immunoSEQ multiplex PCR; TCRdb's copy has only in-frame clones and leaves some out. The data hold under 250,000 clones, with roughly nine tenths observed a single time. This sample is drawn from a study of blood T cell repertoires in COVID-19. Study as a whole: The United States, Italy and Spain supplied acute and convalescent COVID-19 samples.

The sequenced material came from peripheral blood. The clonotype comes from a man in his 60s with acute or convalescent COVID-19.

CDR3 nucleotides: TGTGCCAGCAGCTTCTACAGGCCCGAAAACACCATATATTTT. Translating it yields CASSFYRPENTIYF. The chain joins TRBV5-8 to TRBJ1-3; D may be TRBD1 (5 bases). CDR3 size: 14 residues. Germline V gene lookup returns CDR1 SGHTS and CDR2 YDEGEE. Deletions cut 2 bases from V and 6 bases from J, with 12 bases between.